This T cell receptor beta chain was recorded in a study of cytomegalovirus exposure and HLA in healthy donors. About the study: Later, an analysis reported that the approximately 120 validation repertoires had used the same platform as the roughly 720 first-cohort repertoires. Broader study findings: In a later analysis, first-cohort TCR clusters were found to tend to co-occur in the 120 validation repertoires. Rarity marked most TCR sequences, yet some public TCRs occurred in many donors.

V was clipped by 1 base and J by 6 bases, with 10 bases between them. Germline-derived CDR1 and CDR2 are MNHEY and SVGAGI. The CDR3 loop spans 15 amino acids. This clone has just one count. Its antigen is as yet unknown. TCRdb keeps only in-frame clones here, not all; method: immunoSEQ multiplex PCR. The table records about 160,000 clones, more than 70% of them present only once. The sequence derives from a man aged 25-45 years in good health and CMV-seropositive. Source material: PBMCs. The rearrangement joins TRBV6-5 to TRBJ1-6; a possible D gene is TRBD1 (6 bases). The CDR3 here is CASSYFDRPNSPLHF. The DNA of the CDR3 is TGTGCCAGCAGTTACTTCGACAGGCCTAATTCACCCCTCCACTTT.